The 10 T cell receptor beta chains given below trace back to one sample, sequenced in a study of blood T cell repertoires in COVID-19. The data were produced by immunoSEQ multiplex PCR, yet TCRdb's version contains in-frame clones alone and is incomplete. The table has over 100,000 clones, 75% to 90% seen once. Sequencing input: peripheral blood. The receptors were gathered from a woman between 65 and 79 years old with acute or convalescent COVID-19.

The V call is TRBV4-1, the J call TRBJ2-5; 13 bases match TRBD2. The CDR3 sequence is 18 residues long. The germline V gene has CDR1 MGHRA and CDR2 YSYEKL. With V trimmed by 0 bases and J by 1 base, 5 bases remained unmatched. The CDR3 is CASSQDPGLAGVQETQYF. The CDR3 nucleotides are TGCGCCAGCAGCCAAGATCCCGGACTAGCGGGGGTCCAAGAGACCCAGTACTTC.

CDR3 protein: CASFGSQPQHF. CDR3 sequence (DNA): TGCGCCAGCTTCGGTAGTCAGCCCCAGCATTTT. V is TRBV5-1 and J is TRBJ1-5; D is unresolved. Germline loops: CDR1 SGHRS, CDR2 YFSETQ. The V end lost 7 bases, the J end lost 6 bases, and 8 bases lay between the germline ends. The CDR3 contains 11 residues. The full variable domain, in which reference TRBV5-1 and TRBJ1-5 provide the parts outside the CDR3, is KAGVTQTPRYLIKTRGQQVTLSCSPISGHRSVSWYQQTPGQGLQFLFEYFSETQRNKGNFPGRFSGRQFSNSRSEMNVSTLELGDSALYLCASFGSQPQHFGDGTRLSIL.

The rearrangement uses TRBV19 and TRBJ1-3; a weak D match, TRBD1 (6 bases). Trimming cost V 5 bases and J 2 bases, with 13 bases left between them. The CDR3 runs 15 residues. Germline V lookup: CDR1 LNHDA, CDR2 SQIVND (reference sequence). This CDR3 reads CASSLDSDPGNTIYF. The CDR3 DNA reads as TGTGCCAGTAGTTTGGACAGCGATCCTGGAAACACCATATATTTT.

The rearrangement uses TRBV27 and TRBJ1-2; the match to TRBD1 covers 11 bases. CDR1 and CDR2 from the germline V gene are MNHEY and SMNVEV (reference sequence). V lost 6 bases, J lost 3 bases, and 6 bases stayed unmatched. The CDR3 loop spans 15 amino acids. CDR3 sequence (DNA): TGTGCCAGCAGGCGACCGGGACAGGGGGACTATGGCTACACCTTC. Protein: CASRRPGQGDYGYTF.

The chain's CDR3 is CASSSGTIPGVDEQFF. CDR3 in DNA: TGCGCCAGCAGCTCCGGGACTATTCCCGGGGTCGATGAGCAGTTCTTC. This sequence joins TRBV5-1 and TRBJ2-1, with 7 bases aligning to TRBD2. The length of the CDR3 is 16 residues. V trimming: 3 bases; J trimming: 8 bases; junction bases outside the gene matches: 14. The germline CDR1 and CDR2 sequences are SGHRS and YFSETQ.

The rearrangement joins TRBV15 to TRBJ2-3; possibly TRBD1 for D (5 bases). The CDR3 has 15 residues. Germline CDR1 is LNHNV and CDR2 is YYDKDF (reference sequence). The V gene lost 0 bases and the J gene lost 8 bases, with 15 bases spanning the gap. This chain's CDR3 is CATSRDLGAGVTQYF. DNA for the CDR3: TGTGCCACCAGCAGAGATCTAGGGGCAGGCGTTACGCAGTATTTT.

The V gene is TRBV6-5, the J gene TRBJ1-1; 11 bases align to TRBD1. Trimming at V came to 4 bases and at J to 8 bases, leaving 0 bases not matched to a gene. The CDR3 is 12 residues long. The germline gives CDR1 MNHEY, CDR2 SVGAGI. The CDR3 DNA reads TGTGCCAGCAGTTGGACAGGGGGCGAAGCTTTCTTT. Its translation: CASSWTGGEAFF.

The sample holds one count of this clone. The rearrangement joins TRBV30 to TRBJ2-1, with 8 bases identical to TRBD1. The V segment lost 3 bases and the J segment 1 base; nucleotides outside the gene matches: 11. Germline loops: CDR1 GTSNPN, CDR2 SVGIG (reference sequence). CDR3 size: 17 residues. CDR3 bases: TGTGCCTGGAGCGCTCCCGGGACAGGAAAGTCCTACAATGAGCAGTTCTTC. Translating it yields CAWSAPGTGKSYNEQFF.

The genes are TRBV19 and TRBJ2-5; D is unclear. Germline V CDR1 and CDR2: LNHDA, SQIVND (reference sequence). With 3 bases removed from V and 5 bases from J, the gap between germline ends came to 10 bases. CDR3 length equals 13 residues. The CDR3 nucleotides read TGTGCCAGTAGTATGACTTCCTCGGAGACCCAGTACTTC. Amino acids: CASSMTSSETQYF.

The chain is built from TRBV3-1 (or the pseudogene TRBV3-2) and TRBJ2-5; TRBD2 matches at 13 bases. The length of the CDR3 is 18 residues. V gave up 6 bases and J gave up 1 base; unmatched junction bases: 11. Germline-derived CDR1 and CDR2 are LGHDT and YNNKEL (reference sequence). Here the CDR3 reads CASSRGTSGETIQETQYF. The CDR3 region has the DNA TGTGCCAGCAGTCGAGGGACTAGCGGGGAGACTATCCAAGAGACCCAGTACTTC.